These 28 T cell receptor beta chains were all obtained from the same sample, sequenced in a study of T-cell reconstitution after alpha-beta-depleted transplantation in children. Preparing the TCRbeta library involved the use of unique molecular identifiers. TCRdb ran MiXCR on the PCR reads and lists one entry per CDR3 protein. This table has a few hundred thousand distinct CDR3 sequences, less than 15% appearing once. The material was PBMCs, obtained from the stem cell graft. These receptor sequences come from a human donor who donated a stem cell graft to a child with Fanconi anemia.

This clonotype was picked up many times. This chain joins TRBV7-2 and TRBJ1-3; 7 bases are shared with TRBD1. CDR1 and CDR2 (germline): SGHTA, FQGNSA. With V trimmed by 5 bases and J by 2 bases, 6 bases remained unmatched. The CDR3 spans 15 residues. The CDR3, as DNA: TGTGCCAGCAGCACCGGGACAGATCCTGGAAACACCATATATTTT. Translating it yields CASSTGTDPGNTIYF.

The chain has TRBV5-1 and TRBJ1-5; D is possibly TRBD1 (5 bases). The germline V gene encodes CDR1 SGHRS and CDR2 YFSETQ. CDR3 size: 15 residues. V lost 4 bases and J 7 bases, leaving 18 bases between the germline ends. The CDR3 region has the DNA TGCGCCAGCAGCAGGACCGGGGGAGCGGAGCAGCCCCAGCATTTT. Translating gives CASSRTGGAEQPQHF.

This chain uses TRBV28 with TRBJ2-2; D not certain. Germline loops: CDR1 MDHEN, CDR2 SYDVKM. The V gene lost 2 bases and the J gene lost 6 bases, with 13 bases spanning the gap. The CDR3 has 15 amino acids. This CDR3 is CASSLGSWAPGELFF. CDR3 nucleotides: TGTGCCAGCAGTTTAGGTTCTTGGGCCCCCGGGGAGCTGTTTTTT.

This clonotype is a singleton in its sample. J is TRBJ2-1 and V is TRBV5-1; the match to TRBD1 covers 7 bases. The CDR3 has 13 amino acids. V trimming: 3 bases; J trimming: 8 bases; junction bases outside the gene matches: 5. The germline V gene encodes CDR1 SGHRS and CDR2 YFSETQ. CDR3 nucleotide sequence: TGCGCCAGCAGCTCGACAGGGACGGATGAGCAGTTCTTC. Protein: CASSSTGTDEQFF.

The rearrangement uses TRBV5-1 and TRBJ1-1; no definite D call. V shed 0 bases and J shed 4 bases, with 10 bases lying between them. Germline V gene lookup returns CDR1 SGHRS and CDR2 YFSETQ. The length of the CDR3 is 14 residues. Here the CDR3 reads CASSLGPSSTEAFF. The DNA for the CDR3 is TGCGCCAGCAGCTTGGGGCCCTCGAGCACTGAAGCTTTCTTT. The whole variable domain, filled in from reference TRBV5-1 and TRBJ1-1, reads KAGVTQTPRYLIKTRGQQVTLSCSPISGHRSVSWYQQTPGQGLQFLFEYFSETQRNKGNFPGRFSGRQFSNSRSEMNVSTLELGDSALYLCASSLGPSSTEAFFGQGTRLTVV.

This clonotype was seen more than once but under ten times. V usage is TRBV7-6 and J usage is TRBJ1-1; D is ambiguous. This CDR3 comprises 15 residues. The V end was cut by 8 bases, the J end by 1 base, with 17 bases between. Germline-derived CDR1 and CDR2 are SGHVS and FNYEAQ. The CDR3 bases are TGTGCCAGCTCCTATGCGGCAGAAGCGAACACTGAAGCTTTCTTT. Translation gives CASSYAAEANTEAFF.

The table lists this clonotype with many counts. J is TRBJ1-2 and V is TRBV5-1; 7 bases agree with TRBD1. This CDR3 comprises 15 residues. V lost 4 bases to trimming and J lost 7 bases; unmatched junction nucleotides: 13. Germline V gene sequence: CDR1 SGHRS, CDR2 YFSETQ. The CDR3 spells CASSPDRSGLLGYTF. DNA of the CDR3: TGCGCCAGCAGCCCGGACAGGTCGGGTTTACTTGGCTACACCTTC.

V and J are TRBV2 and TRBJ2-5, with D possibly called TRBD1 or TRBD2 (7 bases each). Germline values: CDR1 SNHLY, CDR2 FYNNEI. Trimming pared 3 bases from V and 4 bases from J, leaving 12 bases between. CDR3 length: 14 amino acids. The CDR3 sequence is CASSDPRGGETQYF. The CDR3 DNA reads TGTGCCAGCAGTGACCCCAGGGGGGGAGAGACCCAGTACTTC.

This chain uses TRBV12-5 with TRBJ2-1; D is unclear. V was cut by 6 bases and J by 9 bases, with 12 bases left in between. The CDR3 covers 12 residues. Germline V gene lookup returns CDR1 LGHNT and CDR2 FRNRAP. The CDR3 region has the DNA TGTGCTAGTGGATTTGGTACGGGTGAGCAGTTCTTC. Translated, it gives CASGFGTGEQFF.

Only a few counts were recorded for this clonotype. The chain is built from TRBV30 and TRBJ1-1, with a possible D match to TRBD1 (5 bases). Germline V gene lookup returns CDR1 GTSNPN and CDR2 SVGIG (reference sequence). This CDR3 region has 15 residues. Trimming took 2 bases from V and 1 from J, leaving 14 bases between them. As DNA, the CDR3 is TGTGCCTGGAGTCCACCCCACGGGGGGAACACTGAAGCTTTCTTT. Translating gives CAWSPPHGGNTEAFF. Variable domain in full (rest from reference TRBV30 and TRBJ1-1): SQTIHQWPATLVQPVGSPLSLECTVEGTSNPNLYWYRQAAGRGLQLLFYSVGIGQISSEVPQNLSASRPQDRQFILSSKKLLLSDSGFYLCAWSPPHGGNTEAFFGQGTRLTVV.

This clonotype was detected only a few times. The CDR3 DNA is TGTGCCAGCTCGTGGCAGAAGGATCAGCCCCAGCATTTT. Translating it yields CASSWQKDQPQHF. This chain joins TRBV18 and TRBJ1-5, with D unclear. The CDR3 loop spans 13 amino acids. CDR1 is KGHSH and CDR2 is LQKENI in the germline V gene. Trimming left V 6 bases short and J 5 bases short, with 11 bases between.

This clonotype has ten or more counts. The chain carries TRBV29-1 and TRBJ2-5; D may be TRBD2 (6 bases). The CDR3 spans 12 residues. V lost 4 bases to trimming and J lost 5 bases, with 11 bases between them. Per germline, CDR1 SQVTM and CDR2 ANQGSEA. CDR3 amino acids: CSVVGTSETQYF. The DNA for the CDR3 is TGCAGCGTTGTTGGGACTTCGGAGACCCAGTACTTC.

V usage is TRBV3-1 and J usage is TRBJ2-4; D is possibly TRBD1 or TRBD2 (6 bases each). This CDR3 comprises 13 residues. The V gene lost 4 bases and the J gene lost 8 bases, with 12 bases spanning the gap. Germline CDR1 is LGHDT and CDR2 is YNNKEL (reference sequence). For the CDR3, the DNA is TGTGCCAGCAGCCGCTCAGGGGAGGACATTCAGTACTTC. This encodes CASSRSGEDIQYF. Variable domain in full (rest from reference TRBV3-1 and TRBJ2-4): DTAVSQTPKYLVTQMGNDKSIKCEQNLGHDTMYWYKQDSKKFLKIMFSYNNKELIINETVPNRFSPKSPDKAHLNLHINSLELGDSAVYFCASSRSGEDIQYFGAGTRLSVL.

Many counts were recorded for this clonotype. V and J are TRBV4-3 and TRBJ1-6; a weak D match, TRBD1 (5 bases). Germline V gene data show CDR1 as LGHNA and CDR2 as YSLEER. The CDR3 is made up of 15 amino acids. Trimming shortened V by 0 bases and J by 8 bases, and 11 bases separated the two germline ends. CDR3 amino acids: CASSQEPQGDSPLHF. Here the CDR3 DNA reads TGCGCCAGCAGCCAAGAACCCCAGGGTGATTCACCCCTCCACTTT.

The chain links TRBV19 to TRBJ1-1, with D possibly TRBD1 on 5 matching bases. The germline gives CDR1 LNHDA, CDR2 SQIVND (reference sequence). This CDR3 is built from 14 residues. V was pared by 7 bases and J by 0 bases, with 12 bases between. The CDR3 sequence: CASKIQGMNTEAFF. The CDR3 DNA follows: TGTGCCAGTAAGATTCAGGGCATGAACACTGAAGCTTTCTTT.

The V and J genes are TRBV7-2 and TRBJ1-2; TRBD1 matches at 11 bases. The germline gives CDR1 SGHTA, CDR2 FQGNSA. J was trimmed by 8 bases and V by 7 bases; bases with no gene match: 6. This CDR3 comprises 13 residues. The CDR3, as DNA: TGTGCCAGCACCCAGGACAGGGGGCGAGGCTACACCTTC. It encodes CASTQDRGRGYTF.

The sample holds many counts of this clonotype. This chain links TRBV20-1 with TRBJ2-1; 8 bases match TRBD1. V lost 0 bases to trimming and J lost 9 bases; unmatched junction nucleotides: 10. The CDR3 is 15 residues long. Germline lookup yields CDR1 DFQATT and CDR2 SNEGSKA (reference sequence). CDR3 nucleotide sequence: TGCAGTGCTAGAGATCCAGGGGGCGATTATTTTGAGCAGTTCTTC. Translated, it gives CSARDPGGDYFEQFF.

The rearrangement joins TRBV27 to TRBJ2-1, with D hard to call. This CDR3 spans 16 amino acids. The V end lost 2 bases, the J end lost 0 bases, and 11 bases lay between the germline ends. The germline CDR1 and CDR2 sequences are MNHEY and SMNVEV (reference sequence). As DNA, the CDR3 is TGTGCCAGCAGTTTAGTGGGTATCGACTCCTACAATGAGCAGTTCTTC. The encoded protein is CASSLVGIDSYNEQFF.

There are a few counts of this clonotype. The rearrangement joins TRBV4-1 to TRBJ2-7; D tentatively reads TRBD1 or TRBD2 (5 bases each). This CDR3 contains 16 residues. V lost 1 base and J 3 bases, leaving 16 bases between the germline ends. The V gene's germline CDR1 is MGHRA and CDR2 YSYEKL. CDR3: CASSQGDQGRGYEQYF. As DNA, the CDR3 is TGCGCCAGCAGCCAAGGGGATCAGGGCCGGGGCTACGAGCAGTACTTC.

The chain links TRBV30 to TRBJ1-2; D is ambiguous. Germline values: CDR1 GTSNPN, CDR2 SVGIG (reference sequence). The CDR3 runs 11 residues. V was clipped by 1 base and J by 8 bases, with 8 bases between them. The chain's CDR3 is CAWSGPGGYTF. The CDR3 DNA reads as TGTGCCTGGAGTGGACCCGGGGGCTACACCTTC. The whole variable domain, filled in from reference TRBV30 and TRBJ1-2, reads SQTIHQWPATLVQPVGSPLSLECTVEGTSNPNLYWYRQAAGRGLQLLFYSVGIGQISSEVPQNLSASRPQDRQFILSSKKLLLSDSGFYLCAWSGPGGYTFGSGTRLTVV.

This clonotype was picked up a small number of times. The rearrangement uses TRBV6-2 or TRBV6-3 and TRBJ2-1; 7 positions agree with TRBD2. CDR3 length equals 12 residues. J gave up 8 bases and V 6 bases, and 4 bases lay outside the gene matches. Germline V gene lookup returns CDR1 MNHEY and CDR2 SVGEGT. DNA for the CDR3: TGTGCCAGCAGGGGAGGGACGCATGAGCAGTTCTTC. Its protein product is CASRGGTHEQFF.

Concerning this clonotype: A much larger clone sits a single nucleotide away, making a read error possible. V and J are TRBV11-2 and TRBJ2-2, with 7 bases matching TRBD1. V dropped 5 bases and J dropped 1; count of bases not matched to a gene: 4. The CDR3 is made up of 15 amino acids. Per germline, CDR1 SGHAT and CDR2 FQNNGV. The CDR3 nucleotides read TGTGCCAGCAGCCCCGGGACAGTGAACACCGGGGAGCTGTTTTTT. Amino acid sequence: CASSPGTVNTGELFF.

V usage is TRBV25-1 and J usage is TRBJ2-2; 7 nucleotides agree with TRBD2. V was pared by 3 bases and J by 9 bases, with 4 bases of the junction left unmatched. The CDR3 sequence is 13 residues long. From germline, CDR1 is MGHDK and CDR2 SYGVNS. DNA of the CDR3: TGTGCCAGCAGTGAGGGGGGGAACCGGGAGCTGTTTTTT. This encodes CASSEGGNRELFF.

This clonotype was seen many times. This chain links TRBV11-1 with TRBJ1-1; tentatively, D is TRBD1 (5 bases). This CDR3 region has 14 residues. Germline V lookup: CDR1 SGHAT, CDR2 FQDESV (reference sequence). V was cut by 4 bases and J by 3 bases, with 12 bases left in between. The CDR3 DNA reads as TGTGCCAGCAGCTGGGGTCTAGGGGACACTGAAGCTTTCTTT. Protein sequence: CASSWGLGDTEAFF.

This clonotype showed up many times. CDR3 sequence: CASSRKETAFF. In DNA form, the CDR3 reads TGTGCCAGCAGCCGTAAAGAGACTGCTTTCTTT. This chain links TRBV12-3 or TRBV12-4 with TRBJ1-1; D is unclear. V lost 6 bases to trimming and J lost 11 bases, with 13 bases between them. CDR3 length: 11 residues.

This chain joins TRBV28 and TRBJ2-7, with 8 bases aligning to TRBD1. Per the germline V gene, CDR1 is MDHEN and CDR2 is SYDVKM. This CDR3 contains 14 residues. V lost 4 bases and J lost 6; bases outside the gene matches: 8. The DNA for the CDR3 is TGTGCCAGCAGTTCAGGGACAGGTTACGGCGAGCAGTACGTC. Protein product: CASSSGTGYGEQYV.

This clonotype appeared a few times. This chain links TRBV20-1 with TRBJ1-6; D gene unclear. V was shortened by 3 bases and J by 5 bases, with 8 bases between the two germline ends. The CDR3 is 13 residues long. CDR1 and CDR2 from the germline V gene are DFQATT and SNEGSKA (reference sequence). CDR3 loop: CSARQTDNSPLHF. The CDR3 DNA sequence: TGCAGTGCTAGGCAAACGGATAATTCACCCCTCCACTTT.

There are many counts of this clonotype. This rearrangement joins TRBV3-1 to TRBJ1-6; D not resolved. CDR3 length: 14 amino acids. In germline, CDR1 is LGHDT, CDR2 YNNKEL (reference sequence). Trimming removed 4 bases at V and 7 bases at J, with 11 bases between. In DNA, the CDR3 is TGTGCCAGCAGCCTGCTCGGGTTAAATTCACCCCTCCACTTT. This translates into CASSLLGLNSPLHF.